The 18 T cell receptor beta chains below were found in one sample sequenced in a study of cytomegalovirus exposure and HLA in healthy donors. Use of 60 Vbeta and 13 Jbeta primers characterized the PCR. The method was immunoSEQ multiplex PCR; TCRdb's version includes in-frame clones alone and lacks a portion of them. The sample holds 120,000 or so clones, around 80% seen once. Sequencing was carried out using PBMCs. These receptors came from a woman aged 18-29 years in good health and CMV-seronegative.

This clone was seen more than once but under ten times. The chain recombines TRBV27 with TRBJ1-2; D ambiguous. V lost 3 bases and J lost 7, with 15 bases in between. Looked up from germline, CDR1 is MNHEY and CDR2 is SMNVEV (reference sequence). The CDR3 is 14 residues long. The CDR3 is CASSFRGYVSGYTF. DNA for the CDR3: TGTGCCAGCAGTTTCCGGGGTTACGTGAGTGGCTACACCTTC.

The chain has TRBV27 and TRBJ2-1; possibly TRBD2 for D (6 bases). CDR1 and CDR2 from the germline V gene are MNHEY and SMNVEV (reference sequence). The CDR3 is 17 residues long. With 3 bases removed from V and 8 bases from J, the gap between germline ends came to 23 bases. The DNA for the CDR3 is TGTGCCAGCAGTTTGAAGGCGGGATACCCTGGTACCGATGAGCAGTTCTTC. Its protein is CASSLKAGYPGTDEQFF.

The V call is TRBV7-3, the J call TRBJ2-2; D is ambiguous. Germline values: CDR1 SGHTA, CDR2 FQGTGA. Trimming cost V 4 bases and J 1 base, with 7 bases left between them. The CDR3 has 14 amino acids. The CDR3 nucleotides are TGTGCCAGCAGCTCGCGGAGGAACACCGGGGAGCTGTTTTTT. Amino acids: CASSSRRNTGELFF.

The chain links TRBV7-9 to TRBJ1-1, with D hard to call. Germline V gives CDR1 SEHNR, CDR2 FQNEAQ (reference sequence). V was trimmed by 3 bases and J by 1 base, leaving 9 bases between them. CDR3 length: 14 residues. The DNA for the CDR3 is TGTGCCAGCAGCTTGCCGAACAGGAACACTGAAGCTTTCTTT. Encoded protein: CASSLPNRNTEAFF.

CDR3 sequence reads: CASSPRQGRDQPQHF. The CDR3 DNA reads as TGTGCCAGCTCACCACGCCAGGGGAGGGACCAGCCCCAGCATTTT. The chain links TRBV18 to TRBJ1-5, with a weak D call TRBD1 (6 bases). Germline loops: CDR1 KGHSH, CDR2 LQKENI. Deletions cut 1 base from V and 7 bases from J, with 14 bases between. The CDR3 loop spans 15 amino acids.

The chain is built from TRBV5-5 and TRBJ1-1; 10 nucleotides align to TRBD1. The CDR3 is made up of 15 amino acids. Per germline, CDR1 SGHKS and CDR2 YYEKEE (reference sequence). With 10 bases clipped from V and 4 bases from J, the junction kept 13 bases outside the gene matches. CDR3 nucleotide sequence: TGTGCCTCGACAGGGGGCGCGTCTTTAACCACTGAAGCTTTCTTT. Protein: CASTGGASLTTEAFF.

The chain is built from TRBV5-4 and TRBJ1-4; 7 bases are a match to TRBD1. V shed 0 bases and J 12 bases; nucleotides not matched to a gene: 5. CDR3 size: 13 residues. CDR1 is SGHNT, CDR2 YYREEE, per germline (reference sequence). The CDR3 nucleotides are TGTGCCAGCAGCTTGGGACAGGGAGGAGAACTGTTTTTT. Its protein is CASSLGQGGELFF.

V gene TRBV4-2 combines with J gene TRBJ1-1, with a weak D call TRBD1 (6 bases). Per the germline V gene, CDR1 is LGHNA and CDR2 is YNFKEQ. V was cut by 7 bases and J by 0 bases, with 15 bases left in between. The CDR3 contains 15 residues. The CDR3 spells CASITSTGLNTEAFF. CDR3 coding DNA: TGTGCCAGCATCACGTCGACAGGCCTGAACACTGAAGCTTTCTTT.

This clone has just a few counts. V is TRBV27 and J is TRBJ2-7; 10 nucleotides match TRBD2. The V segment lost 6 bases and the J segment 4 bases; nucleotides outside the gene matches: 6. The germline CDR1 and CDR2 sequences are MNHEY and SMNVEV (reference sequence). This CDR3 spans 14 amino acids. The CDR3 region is CASSLLAGEYEQYF. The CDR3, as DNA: TGTGCCAGCAGCCTTCTAGCGGGAGAGTACGAGCAGTACTTC.

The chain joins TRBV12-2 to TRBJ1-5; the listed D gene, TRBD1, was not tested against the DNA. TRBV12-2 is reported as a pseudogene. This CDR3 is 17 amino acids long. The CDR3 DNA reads TGTGCAAGTCGCTCAAGGTCCCGGGACACCAAGAATCAGCCCCAGCATTTT. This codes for CASRSRSRDTKNQPQHF.

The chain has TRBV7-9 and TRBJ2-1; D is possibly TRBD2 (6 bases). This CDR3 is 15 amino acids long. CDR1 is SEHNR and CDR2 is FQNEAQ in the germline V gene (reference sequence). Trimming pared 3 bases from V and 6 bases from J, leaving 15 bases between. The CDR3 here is CASSFGRGNPNEQFF. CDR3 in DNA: TGTGCCAGCAGCTTCGGTCGGGGGAACCCCAATGAGCAGTTCTTC.

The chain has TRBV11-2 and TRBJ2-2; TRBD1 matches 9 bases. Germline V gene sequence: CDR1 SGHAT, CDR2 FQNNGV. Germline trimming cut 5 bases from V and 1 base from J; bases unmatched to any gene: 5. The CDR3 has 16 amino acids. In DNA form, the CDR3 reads TGTGCCAGCAGCCCCGGGACAGGGTGGAACACCGGGGAGCTGTTTTTT. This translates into CASSPGTGWNTGELFF.

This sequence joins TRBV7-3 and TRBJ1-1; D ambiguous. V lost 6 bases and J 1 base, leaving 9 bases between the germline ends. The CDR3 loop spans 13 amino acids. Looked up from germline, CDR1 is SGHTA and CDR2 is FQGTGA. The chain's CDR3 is CASRSTRNTEAFF. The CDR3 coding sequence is TGTGCCAGCAGGTCCACAAGGAACACTGAAGCTTTCTTT. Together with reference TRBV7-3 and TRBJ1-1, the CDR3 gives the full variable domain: GAGVSQTPSNKVTEKGKYVELRCDPISGHTALYWYRQSLGQGPEFLIYFQGTGAADDSGLPNDRFFAVRPEGSVSTLKIQRTERGDSAVYLCASRSTRNTEAFFGQGTRLTVV.

CDR3 sequence reads: CASSMTAMNTEAFF. Written as DNA, the CDR3 is TGTGCCAGCAGCATGACAGCTATGAACACTGAAGCTTTCTTT. This chain uses TRBV27 with TRBJ1-1; D perhaps matches TRBD1 (5 bases). The CDR3 contains 14 residues. CDR1 and CDR2 (germline): MNHEY, SMNVEV (reference sequence). V was shortened by 6 bases and J by 0 bases, with 11 bases between the two germline ends.

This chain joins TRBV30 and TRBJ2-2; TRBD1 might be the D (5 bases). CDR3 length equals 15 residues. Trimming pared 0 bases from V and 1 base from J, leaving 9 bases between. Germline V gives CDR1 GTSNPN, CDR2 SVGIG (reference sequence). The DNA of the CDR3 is TGTGCCTGGAGTGTAACAGGTCTGAACACCGGGGAGCTGTTTTTT. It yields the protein CAWSVTGLNTGELFF.

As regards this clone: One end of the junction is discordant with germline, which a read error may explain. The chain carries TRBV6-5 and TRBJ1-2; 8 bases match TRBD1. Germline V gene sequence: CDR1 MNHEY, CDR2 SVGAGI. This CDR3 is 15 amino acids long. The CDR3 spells CASSYLDRVNYGYTF. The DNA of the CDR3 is TGTGCCAGCAGCTACTTGGACAGGGTCAACTATGGCTACACCTTC.

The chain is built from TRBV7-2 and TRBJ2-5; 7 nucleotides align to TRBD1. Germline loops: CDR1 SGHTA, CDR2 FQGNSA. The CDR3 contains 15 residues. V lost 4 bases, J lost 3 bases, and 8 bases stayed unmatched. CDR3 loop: CASSSRAGTEETQYF. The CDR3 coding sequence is TGTGCCAGCAGCTCTCGAGCCGGGACAGAAGAGACCCAGTACTTC.

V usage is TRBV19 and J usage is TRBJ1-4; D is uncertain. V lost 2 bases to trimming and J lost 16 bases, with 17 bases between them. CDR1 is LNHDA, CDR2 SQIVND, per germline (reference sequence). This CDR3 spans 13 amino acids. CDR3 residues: CASSIINSGYRFF. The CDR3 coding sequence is TGTGCCAGTAGTATAATTAACAGCGGGTATCGGTTTTTT.